This T cell receptor (delta chain) emerged from a study of γδ T cells in repeated Plasmodium falciparum infection. Study overall: Samples were taken at baseline, before some infections, and 21 days after each. Points from the study as a whole: Repeated controlled infections reportedly drove waves of new clonotype selection in Vdelta2-negative, mostly Vdelta1+, gammadelta repertoires.

Trimming cost V 6 bases and J 0 bases; bases outside gene matches: 9. The germline CDR1 and CDR2 sequences are GEAIGNYY and EKD. The CDR3 totals 15 residues. TCRdb re-processed the multiplex PCR reads via CATT. The profile shows 50,000 to 55,000 delta-chain clones, roughly 2% of them singletons. Bulk repertoires came from Vgamma9/Vdelta2+ or Vdelta2-negative gammadelta T cells flow-sorted from PBMC. This clone was picked up many times. Antigen: not known. The TCRdb record carries a much larger clone's protein, which differs from this DNA's translation at residue 8; a read error is the likely cause, and the protein listed here is the DNA translation.

Sequencing input: gamma-delta T cells from blood. The TCR sequence derives from a pool of human donors (malaria-infected and uninfected, not separated). This chain links TRDV2 with TRDJ1, with TRDD3 identical over 7 bases. The J gene was missing in TCRdb and was found by matching the end of the DNA to germline. The CDR3 reads CACRWGGLYTDKLIF. The CDR3 DNA reads as TGTGCCTGTCGCTGGGGGGGTCTGTACACCGATAAACTCATCTTT.